Listed here are 11 T cell receptor beta chains from one sample, sequenced in a study of neurological immune-mediated disorders. Using its own MiXCR run on the 5' RACE reads, TCRdb lists one record per CDR3 protein. Among some 50,000 distinct CDR3 sequences listed, roughly 15% were seen once. The sequenced sample consisted of PBMCs. All receptors derive from a man in his sixties in good health.

This clonotype was observed at least ten times. The J gene is TRBJ2-5, the V gene TRBV7-2, with 9 nucleotides matching TRBD2. This CDR3 has 17 residues. The germline gives CDR1 SGHTA, CDR2 FQGNSA. J lost 4 bases, V lost 5 bases, and 14 bases had no gene match. CDR3 in amino acids: CASSLAWGREGRETQYF. The CDR3 region has the DNA TGTGCCAGCAGCCTGGCCTGGGGGCGGGAGGGCCGAGAGACCCAGTACTTC.

The chain couples TRBV7-9 to TRBJ1-6; D unclear. The length of the CDR3 is 14 residues. CDR1 SEHNR and CDR2 FQNEAQ come from the germline V gene (reference sequence). The V and J ends lost 5 bases and 0 bases respectively, with 5 bases between them. The CDR3 region is CASSPSSYNSPLHF. The CDR3, as DNA: TGTGCCAGCAGCCCCAGCTCCTATAATTCACCCCTCCACTTT.

The chain couples TRBV6-4 to TRBJ2-2; D gene uncertain. The germline V gene has CDR1 MRHNA and CDR2 SNTAGT. With 3 bases removed from V and 9 bases from J, the gap between germline ends came to 11 bases. The CDR3 length is 13 residues. The CDR3 protein is CASSEGNTWELFF. The CDR3 bases are TGTGCCAGCAGTGAGGGAAACACTTGGGAGCTGTTTTTT.

This clonotype occurred many times. The V and J genes are TRBV7-3 and TRBJ2-1; 13 bases are a match to TRBD2. This CDR3 has 16 amino acids. From germline, CDR1 is SGHTA and CDR2 FQGTGA. Germline trimming cut 5 bases from V and 7 bases from J; bases unmatched to any gene: 8. The DNA for the CDR3 is TGTGCCAGCAGCCGTCCAGGGACTAGCGGGACTAATGAGCAGTTCTTC. Residues: CASSRPGTSGTNEQFF.

The sample holds many counts of this clonotype. This chain joins TRBV4-1 and TRBJ1-4; TRBD1 is a possible D gene (5 bases). Trimming pared 8 bases from V and 8 bases from J, leaving 18 bases between. Per the germline V gene, CDR1 is MGHRA and CDR2 is YSYEKL. The CDR3 totals 14 residues. DNA for the CDR3: TGCGCCAGCCGCCGGCTAAGGGAGGGGGAAAAACTGTTTTTT. This codes for CASRRLREGEKLFF.

Many counts were recorded for this clonotype. The rearrangement joins TRBV5-1 to TRBJ2-7, with D possibly being TRBD2 (5 bases). V lost 4 bases, J lost 9 bases, and 14 bases lay in between. The CDR3 extends over 12 amino acids. CDR1 is SGHRS, CDR2 YFSETQ, per germline. CDR3 nucleotides: TGCGCCAGCAGCCCAGGAACCAGCGGGCAGTACTTC. It specifies CASSPGTSGQYF.

Many counts were recorded for this clonotype. The CDR3 DNA is TGTGCCAGCAGCCAAGAAAGTCGCGGCAGGGATGGCTACACCTTC. It yields the protein CASSQESRGRDGYTF. The rearrangement links TRBV3-1 to TRBJ1-2, with a possible D match to TRBD1 (5 bases). Trimming removed 0 bases from V and 6 bases from J, with 14 bases in between. The CDR3 runs to 15 residues. Germline V gene lookup returns CDR1 LGHDT and CDR2 YNNKEL (reference sequence).

This clonotype came up many times. The chain has TRBV2 and TRBJ2-6; the D is unclear. The CDR3 runs 12 residues. Germline assignment: CDR1 SNHLY and CDR2 FYNNEI. V lost 4 bases to trimming and J lost 12 bases, with 10 bases between them. CDR3 in amino acids: CASSGDLGVLTF. The CDR3 region has the DNA TGTGCCAGCAGTGGTGATCTCGGCGTCCTGACTTTC.

This clonotype was seen ten or more times. The chain recombines TRBV5-6 with TRBJ1-2; maybe TRBD1 (6 bases). Trimming shortened V by 2 bases and J by 2 bases, and 7 bases separated the two germline ends. The V gene's germline CDR1 is SGHDT and CDR2 YYEEEE. The CDR3 is made up of 13 amino acids. This CDR3 is CASSFGQNYGYTF. The CDR3 DNA follows: TGTGCCAGCAGCTTTGGACAGAACTATGGCTACACCTTC.

This clonotype showed up many times. The chain recombines TRBV7-2 with TRBJ1-2; a possible D gene is TRBD1 (6 bases). The CDR3 length is 14 residues. Germline V gene lookup returns CDR1 SGHTA and CDR2 FQGNSA. Trimming pared 3 bases from V and 4 bases from J, leaving 12 bases between. CDR3 DNA: TGTGCCAGCAGCTTGCCGGGACAAAGCTATGGCTACACCTTC. Amino acid sequence: CASSLPGQSYGYTF.

This clonotype was found many times. The CDR3 coding sequence is TGCGCCAGCGCCCGGGACAGGAGATACAATGAGCAGTTCTTC. It is translated as CASARDRRYNEQFF. This chain links TRBV5-1 with TRBJ2-1, with 8 bases matching TRBD1. This CDR3 region has 14 residues. Germline CDR1 and CDR2: SGHRS and YFSETQ. Unmatched junction bases numbered 7, after V lost 7 bases and J lost 4 bases.